The source of this T cell receptor beta chain is a study of cytomegalovirus exposure and HLA in healthy donors. General study findings and limits: In a later analysis, at a false discovery rate of 0.05, roughly 17,000 TCR beta sequences matched HLA alleles.

Regarding this clone: Its antigen is unknown.

Trimming cost V 4 bases and J 6 bases; bases outside gene matches: 8. Germline CDR1 reads SNHLY; CDR2 reads FYNNEI. This CDR3 region has 15 residues. The PCR used 60 Vbeta and 13 Jbeta primers. TCRdb's copy holds only in-frame clones and misses some; the assay was immunoSEQ multiplex PCR. Its table records around 77,000 clones. The gene calls are TRBV2 and TRBJ1-1; 10 nucleotides line up with TRBD1. The TCR was taken from a man aged 45-60 years in good health and CMV-seropositive. The sample was PBMCs. Here the CDR3 reads CASSVEGGQGAEAFF. CDR3 DNA: TGTGCCAGCAGTGTAGAGGGAGGACAGGGGGCTGAAGCTTTCTTT. The complete variable domain, with remaining parts taken from reference TRBV2 and TRBJ1-1, reads EPEVTQTPSHQVTQMGQEVILRCVPISNHLYFYWYRQILGQKVEFLVSFYNNEISEKSEIFDDQFSVERPDGSNFTLKIRSTKLEDSAMYFCASSVEGGQGAEAFFGQGTRLTVV.